This entry is about one T cell receptor (beta chain). Its antigen is currently not known. Base qualities are missing; no much larger clone stands one base away. The immunoSEQ Assay, a bias-controlled multiplex PCR, was used to amplify TCRbeta CDR3 regions from genomic DNA. On the study's bioinformatics: Within the assay, amplification of reference gene primers was used to estimate how many nucleated cells each sample contained. Sequence reads were collapsed and filtered to measure the absolute abundance of every unique TCRbeta CDR3 rearrangement. For each sample, productive Simpson clonality was calculated as the square root of Simpson's diversity index over productive rearrangements. TCRdb carries this immuneACCESS record with in-frame sequences only. Its versions omit some clonotypes, under half of them owing to an unresolved V gene in the studies checked, with the rest unexplained. V and J calls and clone size are those listed in that table; D and trimming were worked out from the DNA. This sample comprises over 90,000 clones, around 82% of them detected only once. The biggest ten clones account for around 7.3% of the sample.

This sample stems from a study of blood T cell repertoires in COVID-19 (dated by TCRdb to the early 2020s). Concerning the study at large: Samples covering the acute and convalescent phases of COVID-19 were provided by collaborators in the United States, Italy and Spain. Samples came from the ongoing ImmuneRACE study (first 160 participants) plus 1,254 subjects from 6 global collaborators. HLA class I and class II types, where available, came from metadata supplied by the sample provider rather than from assay-based typing. Subjects who had been exposed to COVID-19, were actively infected with it, or had recovered from it provided the deeply sampled blood TCRbeta repertoires that made up the dataset. Nearly every sample came with metadata listing a de-identified subject ID, COVID-19 status, age in years and sex. The repertoires were made available in a free public database intended to serve as a resource for research on the immune response to SARS-CoV-2. The prospective study material was composed of cDNA or gDNA derived from T cells, B-cell-depleted T cells, or PBMCs. General study outcomes and caveats: How much clinical and demographic metadata was included differed by source and by participant, and the metadata was provided uncurated.

The CDR3, cysteine through phenylalanine, is 17 amino acids long. Kept here is only the CDR3 DNA, which spans 51 bases and is read in frame from base 1. V loses 3 bases at its end and J loses 5 bases; junction bases beyond the gene matches: 10. The germline V gene sets CDR1 to MNHNS and CDR2 to SASEGT. The collaborating institutions used their own protocols to collect whole blood in K2EDTA tubes. For TCRbeta analysis, collaborator samples were shipped as frozen whole blood, as isolated PBMCs, or as DNA extracted from either sample type. Source material: peripheral blood. The V and J genes are TRBV6-1 and TRBJ2-3; the central 11 bases match TRBD2. This sequence was found in a man in his forties or fifties with active or convalescent COVID-19. The CDR3 sequence is CASSDRASGGPGDTQYF. Here is the DNA: TGTGCCAGCAGTGACAGGGCTAGCGGGGGGCCGGGAGATACGCAGTATTTT.